This T cell receptor (beta chain) came from a study of OX40 agonist ivuxolimab in advanced cancers. Study details: Intravenous ivuxolimab at 0.01 to 10 mg/kg was given to patients every 2 weeks. The study enrolled dose-escalation patients with hepatocellular carcinoma, melanoma, renal cell or head and neck cancer. At around 81% male, the cohort had a mean age of about 55 years, ranging from about 20 to 79.

The method was immunoSEQ multiplex PCR; TCRdb's version includes in-frame clones alone and lacks a portion of them. The table has about 53,000 clones, approximately 84% seen once. On this clone itself: Its antigen remains unidentified.

Study results and caveats: Some nonresponders also had low normalized T-cell clonal expansion.

This TCR came from an adult with an advanced solid tumor such as melanoma, head and neck, liver or kidney cancer. The material was CD4+ or CD8+ T cells sorted from blood, obtained in a trial of the OX40 agonist ivuxolimab.

The CDR3 spells CASSLVGITGELFF. The CDR3 coding sequence is TGTGCCAGCAGCTTAGTCGGTATTACCGGGGAGCTGTTTTTT. V and J are TRBV11-1 and TRBJ2-2; D gene unclear. V shed 1 base and J shed 5 bases, with 8 bases lying between them. The CDR3 consists of 14 residues. Germline values: CDR1 SGHAT, CDR2 FQDESV (reference sequence).